Sequencing of this T cell receptor beta chain was carried out in a study of OX40 agonist ivuxolimab in advanced cancers. Overall study: Prior anti-PD-1, anti-PD-L1 or anti-CTLA-4 therapy did not bar entry, and approximately 40% had some. Study-wide results and caveats: Some nonresponders additionally presented with little normalized T-cell clonal expansion. Among T cells, CD8+ cells averaged more expanded clones than CD4+ cells. Dose levels from 0.1 to 3.0 mg/kg saw CD4+ and CD8+ blood T cells expand clonally by week 6.

CDR1 and CDR2 (germline): KGHSH, LQKENI. The CDR3 extends over 13 amino acids. The table came from immunoSEQ multiplex PCR; TCRdb's copy has only in-frame clones and leaves some out. The sample lists tens of thousands of clones, roughly 86% occurring once. Remarks on this clone: Its target is not known. A junction end diverges from the germline sequence, so it may reflect a read error. Other DNA sequences from this sample encode an identical CDR3 as well.

The chain links TRBV18 to TRBJ2-7; D unclear. Material: CD4+ or CD8+ T cells sorted from blood, obtained in a trial of the OX40 agonist ivuxolimab. The receptor was isolated from an adult with an advanced solid tumor such as melanoma, head and neck, liver or kidney cancer. The CDR3 DNA follows: TGTGCCAGCTCTCCACGCGCCACCTACGAGCAGTACTTC. Protein sequence: CASSPRATYEQYF.